This T cell receptor beta chain appears in the sequencing data of a study of T-cell memory formation after mild COVID-19. TCRdb passed the 5' RACE reads through MiXCR, listing each CDR3 protein once. This table has around 47,000 distinct CDR3 sequences, roughly 9% appearing once. The CDR3 loop spans 15 amino acids. V lost 5 bases, J lost 5 bases, and 7 bases stayed unmatched. Germline CDR1 is SGHTA and CDR2 is FQGTGA. The material sequenced was PBMCs or a T cell subset sorted from them (not recorded which). The chain is built from TRBV7-3 and TRBJ2-5; 11 nucleotides agree with TRBD2. The sequence came from an adult woman who had mild COVID-19 (a few samples of this study predate the infection). Cell type and time point are not known. As DNA, the CDR3 is TGTGCCAGCAGCCCATTAGCGGGAGGGCGGGAGACCCAGTACTTC. Translation gives CASSPLAGGRETQYF.